The entry below describes one T cell receptor (beta chain). The CDR3 sequence is 15 residues long. The V gene end was trimmed by 3 bases and the J gene end by 9 bases; junction bases not matched to a gene: 11. Germline CDR1 reads SGHNT; CDR2 reads YYREEE (reference sequence). The data derive from a study of blood T cell repertoires in COVID-19. Method: immunoSEQ multiplex PCR; TCRdb's copy keeps in-frame clones and lacks some. The repertoire has 390,000 or so clones, 80% to 90% of them found once; the top ten carry roughly a tenth. Seattle participants joined during active infection and were tracked over time.

This receptor was identified in a woman under 40 with COVID-19, enrolled during active disease. V and J are TRBV5-4 and TRBJ2-2, with 7 bases that match TRBD1. Sequencing was performed on peripheral blood. CDR3 DNA sequence: TGTGCCAGCAGCTCAGGACAGGTGGGACCCCGGGAGCTGTTTTTT. Encoded protein: CASSSGQVGPRELFF.